The clone carrying this TCR beta chain was seen ten or more times. Its matching antigen is unknown. TCRdb fed the 5' RACE reads into MiXCR, producing one record per CDR3 protein. The sample yields tens of thousands of distinct CDR3 sequences, 3% to 4.5% seen once. The data stem from a study of neurological immune-mediated disorders. V was shortened by 6 bases and J by 3 bases, with 17 bases between the two germline ends. CDR3 length: 14 residues. Germline assignment: CDR1 DFQATT and CDR2 SNEGSKA (reference sequence). Regarding the study as a whole: CDR3 amino acid sequences of expanded clones were not shared across subjects, a result suggesting private repertoires in all groups.

The sorted libraries were made from approximately 1 million CD4+ or CD8+ T cells. Sequencing was performed on CD4+ T cells from blood. The chain has TRBV20-1 and TRBJ1-1; D might be TRBD1 (6 bases). The origin of this receptor is a woman aged 40 to 49 with multiple sclerosis. CDR3 bases: TGCAGTGCGGAGGACAGACGGGGGCACACTGAAGCTTTCTTT. It specifies CSAEDRRGHTEAFF.